This T cell receptor beta chain is drawn from a study of shared clonotypes between healthy human individuals. Study findings and constraints: Among a few donors, roughly 5.4% of naive CD4 clonotypes were found in common. There were few donors, and this limited the genetic and exposure-history diversity represented.

The protocol was immunoSEQ multiplex PCR, while the TCRdb copy is restricted to in-frame clones and leaves out a portion. The sample includes roughly 2.2 million clones, 93% of them seen just once. Concerning this clone: Its antigen is undetermined.

None of the donors, who were healthy HIV-negative adults, had recently had acute infections or vaccinations. The sample taken for sequencing was naive CD4+ T cells from PBMCs. This sample's subset: CD45RA+ positively selected. This sequence originates from a man between 18 and 35 years old in good health. Some clones in this sample may be carry-over from other donors' samples.

The CDR3 sequence is CSAPAEATDTQYF. CDR3 bases: TGCAGCGCTCCCGCGGAGGCGACAGATACGCAGTATTTT. The chain is built from TRBV29-1 and TRBJ2-3, with a tentative D call TRBD2 (5 bases). The CDR3 is made up of 13 amino acids. Looked up from germline, CDR1 is SQVTM and CDR2 is ANQGSEA. V was cut by 7 bases and J by 3 bases, with 14 bases left in between.